A selection of T cell receptor beta chains follows, all from one sample in a study of CD8+ T cells in alopecia areata. This table comes from immunoSEQ multiplex PCR, and its TCRdb copy is limited to in-frame clones, with some not included. Of about 180,000 clones in the sample, roughly 60% were seen once. This specimen consisted of CD4+ T cells sorted from blood, obtained at week 0. These receptors were taken from a human donor with alopecia areata. CDR3s leave out the opening cysteine and the closing phenylalanine or tryptophan.

v_gene: TRBV7-6
CDR3aa: ASSLPAAGGLREQY

v_gene: TRBV29-1
CDR3aa: SVERQNTEAF

v_gene: TRBV19
CDR3aa: ASSFQGAGQPQH

v_gene: TRBV25-1
CDR3aa: ASSLAYEQY

v_gene: TRBV4-3
CDR3aa: ASSQDAGATHSIDEQF

v_gene: TRBV30
CDR3aa: AWSGGLLNTEAF

v_gene: TRBV30
CDR3aa: AWSGGGSGNQPQH

v_gene: TRBV30
CDR3aa: AWSVLADHAEAF

v_gene: TRBV5-4
CDR3aa: ASSHATGRNSPLH

v_gene: TRBV25-1
CDR3aa: ASSDEGAGQF

v_gene: TRBV23-1
CDR3aa: ASSQPQGAWTEAF

v_gene: TRBV7-3
CDR3aa: ASSSGGTGELF

v_gene: TRBV5-1
CDR3aa: ASSLVGDTQY

v_gene: TRBV21-1
CDR3aa: ASSRRSRDRGYGYT

v_gene: TRBV29-1
CDR3aa: SVEEGPGTEAF

v_gene: TRBV4-3
CDR3aa: ASSQGYPQTQY

v_gene: TRBV15
CDR3aa: ATSSGSARETQY

v_gene: TRBV11-2
CDR3aa: ASSPSPSYNEQF

v_gene: TRBV7-9
CDR3aa: ASSPQMEPYEQY

v_gene: TRBV29-1
CDR3aa: SVGVPAALTYEQY

v_gene: TRBV27
CDR3aa: ASSFSQGSGELF

v_gene: TRBV27
CDR3aa: ASRVRTDIAYNEQF

v_gene: TRBV15
CDR3aa: ATSRGGSGVLEQY

v_gene: TRBV27
CDR3aa: ATSAGLLYNEQF

v_gene: TRBV15
CDR3aa: ATSLRQANQPQH

v_gene: TRBV29-1
CDR3aa: SVEGGYTEAF

v_gene: TRBV2
CDR3aa: ASSGEGQGGEQF

v_gene: TRBV15
CDR3aa: ATKMANQPQH

v_gene: TRBV7-2
CDR3aa: ASSSLNQPQH

v_gene: TRBV30
CDR3aa: AWSEGALGKLF

v_gene: TRBV5-5
CDR3aa: ASSEPGREKEKLF

v_gene: TRBV30
CDR3aa: AWQTGNTGELF

v_gene: TRBV29-1
CDR3aa: SGAEERDWVTDTQY

v_gene: TRBV2
CDR3aa: ASSDEGTYTGELF

v_gene: TRBV2
CDR3aa: ASSPDRADGYT

v_gene: TRBV7-9
CDR3aa: ASSTQRDQPQH

v_gene: TRBV7-2
CDR3aa: ASSYWTQASYEQY

v_gene: TRBV9
CDR3aa: ASSPGGTRSTAPLH

v_gene: TRBV4-3
CDR3aa: ASSLNTLNYGYT